The source of this TCR beta chain is a study of blood T cells in healthy people across ages (dated by TCRdb to between 2015 and 2017). Regarding the research as a whole: In model experiments, template switching captured roughly one uniquely barcoded TCR beta cDNA molecule for every two T cells. To track age-related changes in TCR beta repertoire diversity, the study relied on deep sequencing normalized with unique cDNA molecular identifiers. Four age groups were formed from the donors: young (average approximately 15 years), middle-aged (roughly 38), aged (more than 55) and long-lived (about 80). To avoid experimental bias, donors of different ages were distributed randomly across sequencing lanes. Two additional independent replicas of 1 million unique cDNA reads from the same blood draw were analyzed for two donors (one aged 18 to 30 and one aged 80 or older).

Donors were roughly 40 systemically healthy Caucasian individuals from Russia aged roughly 6 to 95 years. Each donor gave around 9.5 milliliters of peripheral blood, collected into EDTA-treated Vacutainer tubes. Ficoll-Paque density-gradient centrifugation was used to isolate PBMCs, with at least 6.5 million per sample. Total RNA was extracted from PBMCs with Trizol reagent, with at least 6 micrograms obtained per sample. For every donor, an aliquot of PBMCs went through flow cytometry to measure the percentages of naive CD45RAhigh/CD27high T cells. Trimming takes 7 bases from V and 5 bases from J, and the germline ends sit 11 bases apart. Looking up the germline V gene yields CDR1 SQVTM and CDR2 ANQGSEA. The CDR3 holds 11 amino acids from the cysteine to the phenylalanine. Of all the DNA, just the CDR3 is kept, 33 bases in frame from base 1. Results the study describes overall, beyond this receptor: Compared with the aged group, the long-lived group had more naive CD4+ T cells, fewer expanded clones and increased TCR diversity, a pattern suggesting age selection. Because donor CMV infection status was unknown, age-related changes in expanded clonotypes were potentially confounded. Observed TCR beta diversity per million T cells fell roughly linearly with age, and a significant reduction was already apparent by age approximately 40. Total diversity estimates from one million sequenced T cells were considered lower bounds and underestimates. Because profiling used bulk unsorted PBMCs, naive and antigen-experienced compartments could not be compared conclusively. A strong correlation was found between observed TCR beta diversity and the percentage of naive T cells measured by flow cytometry.

This clonotype has at least ten counts. Its antigen remains unidentified. Base qualities are not recorded, but no much larger clone differs from it by a single base. Library preparation was by 5' RACE. The instrument was an Illumina HiSeq 2500. A second PCR of roughly 7 to 11 cycles was performed with a sample-barcoded 5' primer and a J-beta primer mix. A template-switch 5' adaptor carrying 12 random nucleotides introduced a unique molecular identifier onto each TCR beta cDNA molecule. At least 3 million CDR3-containing paired-end reads were obtained from each sample. First-strand cDNA synthesis was performed from all RNA using the Mint cDNA synthesis kit, with priming by a TRBC-specific oligonucleotide. Following uracil-DNA glycosylase treatment, all cDNA underwent a first 18-cycle PCR with the universal primers M1SS and BC2_uni_R. As for the original processing: Each sample was normalized by randomly selecting 1 million high-quality reads, each carrying a distinct molecular identifier. Instead of being binned into consensus sequences, reads that shared molecular identifiers were thrown out. MiTCR, run with a Q25 quality threshold and the strictest error-elimination algorithm, handled CDR3 identification, clonotype clustering and error correction. A nonparametric unseen species model using Euler transformation provided a lower-bound estimate of total TCR beta diversity. TCRdb reprocessed the public reads (quality trimming at Q25 with fastp, clone calling with MiXCR) and kept in-frame beta chains. Rows with one shared CDR3 protein collapse into an entry with the most common genes and DNA. These V and J calls originate from TCRdb's pipeline instead of the authors' own analysis. This sample is represented by about 640,000 distinct CDR3 sequences; about 53% of them were singletons. Approximately 37% of the sample comes from the top ten.

The receptor chain draws on TRBV29-1 and TRBJ2-5, with the D gene not clear enough to name. The receptor was derived from a man aged 60 to 69 in good health. Sequencing was done on a sample of blood. The DNA is TGCAGCGCCGAGAAGGTGGAGACCCAGTACTTC. The resulting protein is CSAEKVETQYF.